The 12 T cell receptor beta chains below all came from one sample that was sequenced in a study of long-term antiretroviral therapy in people with HIV. The authors ran the immunoSEQ assay, v3.0, at survey level. This table comes from immunoSEQ multiplex PCR, and its TCRdb copy is limited to in-frame clones, with some not included. In the table there are about 20,000 clones, approximately 86% of which are singletons. Sequences were derived from unsorted PBMCs, sampled less than 2.5 years after starting antiretroviral therapy. The receptor set was obtained from a man in his forties with HIV.

The V call is TRBV6-6, the J call TRBJ2-1; D unresolved. The germline CDR1 and CDR2 sequences are MNHNY and SVGAGI (reference sequence). This CDR3 has 15 amino acids. Trimming shortened V by 0 bases and J by 8 bases, and 14 bases separated the two germline ends. The CDR3 DNA reads TGTGCCAGCAGTTACTCCCAACCCCGAGACCATGAGCAGTTCTTC. Residues: CASSYSQPRDHEQFF.

V is TRBV18 and J is TRBJ2-7; TRBD2 matches 9 bases. Unmatched junction bases numbered 2, after V lost 3 bases and J lost 2 bases. The CDR3 extends over 14 amino acids. Germline-derived CDR1 and CDR2 are KGHSH and LQKENI. The CDR3: CASSPTSGPYEQYF. CDR3 bases: TGTGCCAGCTCACCGACTAGCGGCCCCTACGAGCAGTACTTC.

The V gene is TRBV28, the J gene TRBJ2-4; D ambiguous. V was trimmed by 5 bases and J by 1 base, leaving 12 bases between them. From germline, CDR1 is MDHEN and CDR2 SYDVKM. CDR3 size: 15 residues. The CDR3 region has the DNA TGTGCCAGCAGTCGTGGACGAGAGGCCAAAAACATTCAGTACTTC. Its translation: CASSRGREAKNIQYF.

J is TRBJ2-1 and V is TRBV5-6; possible D gene TRBD2, 6 bases. The CDR3 has 15 amino acids. V gave up 6 bases and J gave up 6 bases, with 19 bases separating them. Germline-derived CDR1 and CDR2 are SGHDT and YYEEEE. DNA of the CDR3: TGTGCCAGCACCCTAGGTAGTCTCGGGGGCAATGAGCAGTTCTTC. Encoded protein: CASTLGSLGGNEQFF.

This sequence joins TRBV7-2 and TRBJ2-3, with 8 bases that match TRBD1. V trimming: 3 bases; J trimming: 1 base; junction bases outside the gene matches: 3. The V gene's germline CDR1 is SGHTA and CDR2 FQGNSA. The length of the CDR3 is 15 residues. This CDR3 reads CASSFGQGGTDTQYF. The CDR3 DNA follows: TGTGCCAGCAGCTTCGGACAGGGTGGCACAGATACGCAGTATTTT.

The J gene is TRBJ2-5, the V gene TRBV5-1; D may be TRBD2 (5 bases). Germline V lookup: CDR1 SGHRS, CDR2 YFSETQ. The CDR3 consists of 16 residues. V shed 0 bases and J shed 5 bases, with 17 bases lying between them. The chain's CDR3 is CASSLGGLLQRETQYF. The CDR3 region has the DNA TGCGCCAGCAGCTTGGGAGGACTTCTACAACGGGAGACCCAGTACTTC.

This chain joins TRBV2 and TRBJ1-4; the D is unclear. CDR3 size: 14 residues. The V gene lost 6 bases and the J gene lost 0 bases, with 8 bases spanning the gap. Germline CDR1 SNHLY, CDR2 FYNNEI. CDR3 residues: CASRGWSTNEKLFF. CDR3 DNA sequence: TGTGCCAGCAGGGGCTGGTCAACTAATGAAAAACTGTTTTTT.

In its sample, this clone was seen a few times. This chain connects TRBV7-9 to TRBJ1-2; 8 nucleotides agree with TRBD1. Per germline, CDR1 SEHNR and CDR2 FQNEAQ (reference sequence). Germline trimming cut 3 bases from V and 7 bases from J; bases unmatched to any gene: 10. CDR3 length: 15 amino acids. CDR3 nucleotides: TGTGCCAGCAGCTTGATAGGACAGGGCACGGGTGGCTACACCTTC. Amino acids: CASSLIGQGTGGYTF.

This clone came up a few times. The rearrangement uses TRBV11-2 and TRBJ1-3; D not certain. The CDR3 runs 16 residues. Looked up from germline, CDR1 is SGHAT and CDR2 is FQNNGV. Trimming pared 1 base from V and 0 bases from J, leaving 10 bases between. CDR3 nucleotides: TGTGCCAGCAGCTTAGGACATGACTTCTCTGGAAACACCATATATTTT. It is translated as CASSLGHDFSGNTIYF.

The rearrangement links TRBV10-2 to TRBJ2-1, with D uncertain. Trimming took 6 bases from V and 10 from J, leaving 16 bases between them. Germline V CDR1 and CDR2: WSHSY, SAAADI. The CDR3 is 13 amino acids. The CDR3 region is CASSALWAGEQFF. The DNA for the CDR3 is TGCGCCAGCAGCGCCCTTTGGGCTGGGGAGCAGTTCTTC.

The V and J genes are TRBV30 and TRBJ1-4; D is unclear. Germline-derived CDR1 and CDR2 are GTSNPN and SVGIG (reference sequence). This CDR3 region has 15 residues. V was trimmed by 1 base and J by 5 bases, leaving 14 bases between them. The CDR3, as DNA: TGTGCCTGGAGTGCCGACCGCAAACCCAATGAAAAACTGTTTTTT. Protein: CAWSADRKPNEKLFF.

The rearrangement joins TRBV4-3 to TRBJ2-7; the match to TRBD2 covers 8 bases. The germline V gene has CDR1 LGHNA and CDR2 YSLEER. J lost 3 bases, V lost 6 bases, and 4 bases had no gene match. This CDR3 has 13 amino acids. DNA of the CDR3: TGCGCCAGCAGTCAAAGCGGGAGCTACGAGCAGTACTTC. Encoded protein: CASSQSGSYEQYF.